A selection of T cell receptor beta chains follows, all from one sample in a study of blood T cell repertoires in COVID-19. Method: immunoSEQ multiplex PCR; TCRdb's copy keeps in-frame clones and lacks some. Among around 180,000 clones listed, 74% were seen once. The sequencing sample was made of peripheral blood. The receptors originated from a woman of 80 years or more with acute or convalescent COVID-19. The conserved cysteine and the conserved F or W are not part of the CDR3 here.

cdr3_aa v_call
ASSQAQGLNQPQH TRBV7-2
ASSIPAANTGELF TRBV19
ASSLTGRQPQH TRBV7-8
ASRQEASYEQY TRBV6-5
AWSLENIQY TRBV30
ATPDRGVEETQY TRBV21-1
ASSMGGDRGKNEQF TRBV5-4
ASSERDTAYEQY TRBV9
ASSPGTSGGTQY TRBV11-3
ASRSDLAGRTDTQY TRBV5-4
ASSKGLAGEDTQY TRBV6-5
ASSQDGIGSFGNEQF TRBV4-1
ASSPSVGLGVNTEAF TRBV9
ASSYEEALNTEAF TRBV6-2/TRBV6-3
ASSIYRGTGELF TRBV27
ASRPTGANYGYT TRBV27
ATMIRGNSGANVLT TRBV19
ASSLGAERDTDTQY TRBV11-2
ASSPFNRGDSPLH TRBV18
AISESFLRQPNEQF TRBV10-3
ASSAGLAGALGEQY TRBV6-2/TRBV6-3
ASSIIQGASKNIQY TRBV25-1
ASSAGNYGYT TRBV5-1
ASSKENGRSSYEQY TRBV21-1
ASSYTTSGFYEQY TRBV6-5
SVAVSAYEQY TRBV29-1
ASSNLKYMNTEAF TRBV21-1
ASSPYSAGQAGEQY TRBV28
ASSPRWLAGQETQY TRBV7-2
ASSLGGRVYNEQF TRBV28
SVEDYQGLAEAF TRBV29-1
ASSLAGNTEAF TRBV28
ASSLHSGNTIY TRBV27
ASSLASLREDTQY TRBV5-1
ASSRSPNQPQH TRBV14
ASSSGTGWNYGYT TRBV7-6
ATRDRETYEQY TRBV5-4
ASSKPGLEENEQF TRBV27
ASSLYTGELF TRBV6-2/TRBV6-3
ASTLGGRGSNEQF TRBV27
ASSEAGRKREVLYEQY TRBV6-1
ASSLDWDSNSPLH TRBV5-1
ASSTNRELQANYGYT TRBV21-1
ASSLYRVSYEQY TRBV7-6
AWTSDGGGYT TRBV30
ASSETVYNEQF TRBV7-9